The 26 T cell receptor beta chains reported below all come from one sample, sequenced in a study of T cells in Graves' hyperthyroidism and ophthalmopathy. Amplified TCR beta CDR3 regions came from RNA transcripts. During a first-round RT-PCR of the TCR CDR3, the HTBI primer set was used. TCRdb reprocessed the multiplex PCR reads with MiXCR, giving one entry per CDR3 protein. The repertoire consists of under 350,000 distinct CDR3 sequences, with around a fifth occurring once and the leading ten covering over 45%. Sequenced sample: blood. The source of these receptors is a woman aged 50 to 60 with Graves' hyperthyroidism.

The chain joins TRBV6-4 to TRBJ2-3, with 12 bases matching TRBD2. V shed 5 bases and J 3 bases; nucleotides not matched to a gene: 12. Germline CDR1 is MRHNA and CDR2 is SNTAGT. The CDR3 length is 18 residues. The CDR3 sequence is CASSCPGLAGLGTDTQYF. Here the CDR3 DNA reads TGTGCCAGCAGTTGTCCCGGACTAGCGGGGTTGGGTACAGATACGCAGTATTTT.

This clonotype came up many times. This chain joins TRBV7-2 and TRBJ2-5; 7 positions agree with TRBD1. Germline V CDR1 and CDR2: SGHTA, FQGNSA. Trimming at V came to 5 bases and at J to 4 bases, leaving 7 bases not matched to a gene. This CDR3 is built from 14 residues. The CDR3 nucleotides read TGTGCCAGCAGCCTCGGGACAGTTCCAGAGACCCAGTACTTC. Amino acids: CASSLGTVPETQYF.

The chain has TRBV6-1 and TRBJ2-7, with 7 nucleotides matching TRBD2. CDR1 is MNHNS and CDR2 is SASEGT in the germline V gene. The CDR3 spans 16 residues. The V gene end was trimmed by 2 bases and the J gene end by 3 bases; junction bases not matched to a gene: 10. The CDR3 reads CASSELGGSYNYEQYF. Written as DNA, the CDR3 is TGTGCCAGCAGTGAACTCGGCGGGAGCTATAACTACGAGCAGTACTTC.

V and J are TRBV5-6 and TRBJ1-5; possible D gene TRBD1, 6 bases. This CDR3 is built from 15 residues. Trimming removed 5 bases at V and 5 bases at J, with 17 bases between. CDR1 and CDR2 from the germline V gene are SGHDT and YYEEEE. The CDR3 DNA follows: TGTGCCAGCAGGCGGGACACTTCGACCGATCAGCCCCAGCATTTT. This encodes CASRRDTSTDQPQHF.

This clonotype was observed many times. The V and J genes are TRBV27 and TRBJ1-5; TRBD1 might be the D (6 bases). This CDR3 contains 14 residues. With 3 bases removed from V and 2 bases from J, the gap between germline ends came to 8 bases. Germline CDR1 and CDR2: MNHEY and SMNVEV (reference sequence). Written as DNA, the CDR3 is TGTGCCAGCAGTTTTGGGGGCCGCAATCAGCCCCAGCATTTT. Translation: CASSFGGRNQPQHF.

This clonotype occurred many times. The chain is built from TRBV11-1 and TRBJ2-1, with TRBD2 identical over 12 bases. Trimming cost V 2 bases and J 2 bases; bases outside gene matches: 7. The CDR3 extends over 18 amino acids. Germline V gene sequence: CDR1 SGHAT, CDR2 FQDESV (reference sequence). CDR3 sequence (DNA): TGTGCCAGCAGCTTACGGTCTAGCGGGGGGGTAGCCTACAATGAGCAGTTCTTC. Translation gives CASSLRSSGGVAYNEQFF. The complete variable domain, with remaining parts taken from reference TRBV11-1 and TRBJ2-1, reads EAEVAQSPRYKITEKSQAVAFWCDPISGHATLYWYRQILGQGPELLVQFQDESVVDDSQLPKDRFSAERLKGVDSTLKIQPAELGDSAMYLCASSLRSSGGVAYNEQFFGPGTRLTVL.

This clonotype came up a few times. The J gene is TRBJ2-3, the V gene TRBV5-1; TRBD2 is a possible D gene (5 bases). From germline, CDR1 is SGHRS and CDR2 YFSETQ. V dropped 0 bases and J dropped 1 base, with 9 bases sitting between them. This CDR3 has 15 amino acids. The DNA of the CDR3 is TGCGCCAGCAGCTTGGGGGAGTTTGGCACAGATACGCAGTATTTT. Its protein is CASSLGEFGTDTQYF.

This clonotype was counted many times. V is TRBV6-2 or TRBV6-3 and J is TRBJ1-2, with TRBD1 identical over 7 bases. The CDR3 contains 18 residues. The V gene end was trimmed by 7 bases and the J gene end by 0 bases; junction bases not matched to a gene: 17. In germline, CDR1 is MNHEY, CDR2 SVGEGT. CDR3 residues: CASNSYMRDSPANYGYTF. The CDR3 region has the DNA TGTGCCAGCAACTCTTACATGCGGGACAGTCCAGCTAACTATGGCTACACCTTC.

This clonotype was recorded many times. V is TRBV27 and J is TRBJ1-6; the D gene is possibly TRBD1 (6 bases). V lost 7 bases and J lost 5, with 12 bases in between. Germline V gene lookup returns CDR1 MNHEY and CDR2 SMNVEV (reference sequence). The CDR3 length is 14 residues. Here the CDR3 reads CASKYREHNSPLHF. CDR3 in DNA: TGTGCCAGCAAATACAGGGAGCATAATTCACCCCTCCACTTT.

Many counts were recorded for this clonotype. CDR3 loop: CASSLNLGGRSYNEQFF. CDR3 nucleotide sequence: TGTGCCAGCAGTTTGAACCTGGGTGGGCGCTCCTACAATGAGCAGTTCTTC. The genes are TRBV12-3 or TRBV12-4 and TRBJ2-1; no clear D gene. The CDR3 covers 17 residues. V was trimmed by 3 bases and J by 0 bases, leaving 15 bases between them.

This clonotype was detected only a few times. The chain carries TRBV20-1 and TRBJ2-2; D is possibly TRBD1 (5 bases). The CDR3 spans 14 residues. V lost 4 bases and J lost 4, with 13 bases in between. Germline values: CDR1 DFQATT, CDR2 SNEGSKA (reference sequence). CDR3 DNA: TGCAGTGCTAATCACCCGACAGTCACCGGGGAGCTGTTTTTT. Encoded protein: CSANHPTVTGELFF.

This clonotype was counted many times. The chain recombines TRBV11-2 with TRBJ2-1, with a weak D call TRBD2 (6 bases). The CDR3 consists of 12 residues. Germline-derived CDR1 and CDR2 are SGHAT and FQNNGV. The germline V and J ends were trimmed by 3 bases and 7 bases, with 7 bases remaining between them. The CDR3 sequence is CASSLLANEQFF. CDR3 DNA: TGTGCCAGCAGCTTGCTAGCGAATGAGCAGTTCTTC.

This clonotype was seen repeatedly, ten times or more. The V call is TRBV20-1, the J call TRBJ2-5, with TRBD1 matching over 9 bases. Germline values: CDR1 DFQATT, CDR2 SNEGSKA (reference sequence). The CDR3 covers 13 residues. With V trimmed by 6 bases and J by 5 bases, 7 bases remained unmatched. In DNA, the CDR3 is TGCAGTGCCCCGGGACAGGGAATGGAGACCCAGTACTTC. Amino acids: CSAPGQGMETQYF.

The table lists this clonotype with a few counts. The rearrangement uses TRBV28 and TRBJ1-3; 7 bases align to TRBD1. V lost 4 bases, J lost 1 base, and 7 bases stayed unmatched. The CDR3 loop spans 16 amino acids. Germline V gene sequence: CDR1 MDHEN, CDR2 SYDVKM. The CDR3 DNA is TGTGCCAGCAGTTCGAACCACAGGGGTTCTGGAAACACCATATATTTT. Its translation is CASSSNHRGSGNTIYF.

This clonotype was seen a few times. This chain joins TRBV19 and TRBJ1-5; 11 bases are a match to TRBD1. CDR3 length equals 16 residues. CDR1 and CDR2 (germline): LNHDA, SQIVND (reference sequence). V gave up 5 bases and J gave up 7 bases; unmatched junction bases: 10. The CDR3 sequence: CASSRPGTGGWQPQHF. CDR3 DNA sequence: TGTGCCAGTAGTCGTCCCGGGACAGGGGGTTGGCAGCCCCAGCATTTT.

This clonotype was seen repeatedly, ten times or more. The rearrangement uses TRBV28 and TRBJ2-3; TRBD1 matches 9 bases. Germline CDR1 MDHEN, CDR2 SYDVKM. The length of the CDR3 is 16 residues. V lost 4 bases, J lost 1 base, and 6 bases stayed unmatched. In DNA, the CDR3 is TGTGCCAGCAGTTCCTTCAACAGGGGGCGCACAGATACGCAGTATTTT. It codes for CASSSFNRGRTDTQYF.

This clonotype appeared many times. This chain joins TRBV6-1 and TRBJ2-3; a weak D match, TRBD1 (6 bases). The V and J ends lost 4 bases and 4 bases respectively, with 15 bases between them. This CDR3 has 15 amino acids. In germline, CDR1 is MNHNS, CDR2 SASEGT. CDR3 DNA sequence: TGTGCCAGCAGTGTTCAGGGGAACTTAGCAGATACGCAGTATTTT. As protein: CASSVQGNLADTQYF.

As to this clonotype: The junction and the germline gene differ at one end; a read error may be behind it. The chain joins TRBV12-3 or TRBV12-4 to TRBJ2-6; no clear D gene. The CDR3 contains 13 residues. The CDR3 loop reads CAGRLSGANVLTF. The CDR3, as DNA: TGTGCCGGCAGGCTCTCTGGGGCCAACGTCCTGACTTTC.

This clonotype showed up many times. This chain joins TRBV11-1 and TRBJ2-5, with D possibly matching TRBD1 (5 bases). There are 13 residues in the CDR3. Germline CDR1 and CDR2: SGHAT and FQDESV (reference sequence). The V end was cut by 6 bases, the J end by 4 bases, with 12 bases between. The CDR3 spells CASSSTQGETQYF. The CDR3 DNA sequence: TGTGCCAGCAGTTCCACCCAGGGAGAGACCCAGTACTTC.

This clonotype has a count of ten or more. The V and J genes are TRBV2 and TRBJ2-5; 11 bases line up with TRBD2. The CDR3 is 15 amino acids. Per germline, CDR1 SNHLY and CDR2 FYNNEI. J gave up 10 bases and V 7 bases, and 14 bases lay outside the gene matches. As DNA, the CDR3 is TGTGCCAGCATGCGACTAGCGGGGACCAAGGGAGACCAGTACTTC. Translated: CASMRLAGTKGDQYF.

The V and J genes are TRBV28 and TRBJ2-5, with a weak D call TRBD2 (8 bases). V was cut by 10 bases and J by 3 bases, with 21 bases left in between. The CDR3 consists of 15 residues. Germline CDR1 reads MDHEN; CDR2 reads SYDVKM. The CDR3 is CATHRGGGREETQYF. In nucleotides, the CDR3 is TGTGCCACCCACAGGGGCGGGGGGAGGGAAGAGACCCAGTACTTC.

To note about this clonotype: This sequence may be a read error, since a much larger clone differs from it by one base. The chain couples TRBV3-1 to TRBJ2-1; 10 nucleotides agree with TRBD2. The CDR3 is 17 amino acids. Germline V gene data show CDR1 as LGHDT and CDR2 as YNNKEL (reference sequence). The junction had 4 bases not matched to a gene; V was cut back by 2 bases and J by 0 bases. CDR3 nucleotide sequence: TGTGCCAGCAGCCAAAGTAGCGGGGGGTTCTCCTACAATGAGCAGTTCTTC. Its translation is CASSQSSGGFSYNEQFF.

This clonotype was recorded at least ten times. This chain uses TRBV7-3 with TRBJ2-1; the D gene is possibly TRBD1 (5 bases). The CDR3 is 14 residues long. Germline V gene sequence: CDR1 SGHTA, CDR2 FQGTGA. The V end was cut by 0 bases, the J end by 5 bases, with 8 bases between. In DNA form, the CDR3 reads TGTGCCAGCAGCTTAACCCCCAGGGACAATGAGCAGTTCTTC. It yields the protein CASSLTPRDNEQFF.

The rearrangement links TRBV5-1 to TRBJ1-2, with D possibly being TRBD1 (5 bases). CDR1 is SGHRS, CDR2 YFSETQ, per germline. V lost 1 base to trimming and J lost 5 bases, with 12 bases between them. CDR3 size: 14 residues. In DNA form, the CDR3 reads TGCGCCAGCAGCTTGCAGACAGCCTCTTATGGCTACACCTTC. As protein: CASSLQTASYGYTF. The complete variable domain, with remaining parts taken from reference TRBV5-1 and TRBJ1-2, reads KAGVTQTPRYLIKTRGQQVTLSCSPISGHRSVSWYQQTPGQGLQFLFEYFSETQRNKGNFPGRFSGRQFSNSRSEMNVSTLELGDSALYLCASSLQTASYGYTFGSGTRLTVV.

This clonotype was counted many times. J is TRBJ2-3 and V is TRBV28; 8 nucleotides align to TRBD1. The CDR3 extends over 16 amino acids. The J segment lost 2 bases and the V segment lost 1 base, leaving 5 bases of the junction unmatched. Per the germline V gene, CDR1 is MDHEN and CDR2 is SYDVKM. CDR3 amino acids: CASSLSYRGNTDTQYF. For the CDR3, the DNA is TGTGCCAGCAGTTTATCATACAGGGGGAACACAGATACGCAGTATTTT.

This clonotype came up many times. V gene TRBV6-2 or TRBV6-3 combines with J gene TRBJ1-6; tentative D call: TRBD1 (5 bases). The germline V gene has CDR1 MNHEY and CDR2 SVGEGT. The V and J ends lost 7 bases and 3 bases respectively, with 13 bases between them. The CDR3 has 15 residues. The CDR3 sequence is CASTLTGIYNSPLHF. Written as DNA, the CDR3 is TGTGCCAGCACTCTTACAGGAATCTATAATTCACCCCTCCACTTT.